One and the same sample provided the 27 T cell receptor beta chains below, sequenced in a study of vaccination effects on CD4 cells after COVID-19. Within the ViraFEST assay, antigen-specific CD4+ T cells underwent expansion with viral peptide pools prior to sequencing. When more than 9 days of culture had elapsed, CD4+ T cells were isolated. Previously uninfected by SARS-CoV-2, the vaccine recipients also showed negative nucleocapsid antibodies. These receptors have no identified antigens. Some clones are missing from TCRdb's copy, which holds only in-frame ones; the method was immunoSEQ multiplex PCR. The table has 25,000 to 35,000 clones, 65% to 75% seen once. The sample consisted of CD4+ T cells from PBMCs cultured with SARS-CoV-2 spike peptides, taken before COVID-19 vaccination. The receptors shown here come from a human donor who received a COVID-19 vaccine.

This chain uses TRBV11-2 with TRBJ2-5, with D perhaps being TRBD1 or TRBD2 (5 bases each). This CDR3 is built from 17 residues. Germline V gene lookup returns CDR1 SGHAT and CDR2 FQNNGV. Trimming shortened V by 0 bases and J by 5 bases, and 19 bases separated the two germline ends. The CDR3 nucleotides are TGTGCCAGCAGCTTAGATCCCTCGGGACCGGTCCGTGAGACCCAGTACTTC. Its translation is CASSLDPSGPVRETQYF.

The J gene is TRBJ1-1, the V gene TRBV6-1, with D perhaps matching TRBD1 (5 bases). V lost 0 bases to trimming and J lost 7 bases, with 6 bases between them. The germline gives CDR1 MNHNS, CDR2 SASEGT. The CDR3 is 12 residues long. The CDR3 region is CASSEAGHEAFF. CDR3 nucleotide sequence: TGTGCCAGCAGTGAAGCTGGACATGAAGCTTTCTTT.

The rearrangement links TRBV6-5 to TRBJ1-3; no definite D call. The CDR3 sequence is 12 residues long. The V and J ends lost 6 bases and 3 bases respectively, with 6 bases between them. Germline V gene sequence: CDR1 MNHEY, CDR2 SVGAGI. The CDR3 here is CASRGFGNTIYF. The CDR3 DNA reads TGTGCCAGCAGGGGATTTGGAAACACCATATATTTT.

In this sample, this clone turned up a few times. The rearrangement uses TRBV3-1 (or the pseudogene TRBV3-2) and TRBJ1-1; D gene ambiguous. Germline V gives CDR1 LGHDT, CDR2 YNNKEL (reference sequence). The CDR3 is 13 amino acids. Trimming cost V 6 bases and J 1 base, with 9 bases left between them. In nucleotides, the CDR3 is TGTGCCAGCAGATCAACAGAGAACACTGAAGCTTTCTTT. Its translation is CASRSTENTEAFF.

J is TRBJ1-2 and V is TRBV27, with 8 bases aligning to TRBD1. CDR1 and CDR2 from the germline V gene are MNHEY and SMNVEV (reference sequence). V dropped 6 bases and J dropped 8; count of bases not matched to a gene: 8. This CDR3 is built from 13 residues. The CDR3 coding sequence is TGTGCCAGCAGACACCCAGGGGGCGAGGGCTACACCTTC. It encodes CASRHPGGEGYTF.

The V call is TRBV13, the J call TRBJ2-1; TRBD2 is a possible D gene (6 bases). The CDR3 loop spans 17 amino acids. In germline, CDR1 is PRHDT, CDR2 FYEKMQ (reference sequence). V was trimmed by 0 bases and J by 3 bases, leaving 15 bases between them. Written as DNA, the CDR3 is TGTGCCAGCAGCTTAGGGGTCGGAGGGCCGAGCTACAATGAGCAGTTCTTC. As protein: CASSLGVGGPSYNEQFF.

The chain has TRBV28 and TRBJ1-4, with D perhaps matching TRBD1 (6 bases). The ends were cut back, 6 bases at V and 6 bases at J, with 14 bases in the middle. CDR3 length: 14 amino acids. Germline CDR1 reads MDHEN; CDR2 reads SYDVKM. CDR3 residues: CASRSGGAYEKLFF. The CDR3 DNA follows: TGTGCCAGCAGGAGCGGGGGCGCCTATGAAAAACTGTTTTTT. Full variable domain (missing parts from reference TRBV28 and TRBJ1-4): DVKVTQSSRYLVKRTGEKVFLECVQDMDHENMFWYRQDPGLGLRLIYFSYDVKMKEKGDIPEGYSVSREKKERFSLILESASTNQTSMYLCASRSGGAYEKLFFGSGTQLSVL.

This clone was detected only once. The chain has TRBV6-6 and TRBJ1-5; no definite D call. The V end lost 2 bases, the J end lost 1 base, and 3 bases lay between the germline ends. The CDR3 has 13 amino acids. Germline V gene sequence: CDR1 MNHNY, CDR2 SVGAGI (reference sequence). The CDR3 loop is CASSYQSNQPQHF. The CDR3 nucleotides are TGTGCCAGCAGTTACCAAAGCAATCAGCCCCAGCATTTT.

The chain links TRBV5-6 to TRBJ1-2; 8 bases map to TRBD1. V was clipped by 0 bases and J by 3 bases; unmatched bases: 4. The length of the CDR3 is 15 residues. CDR1 is SGHDT, CDR2 YYEEEE, per germline. The CDR3: CASSLGGQAYYGYTF. The CDR3, as DNA: TGTGCCAGCAGCTTGGGGGGACAGGCGTACTATGGCTACACCTTC.

V and J are TRBV7-2 and TRBJ2-7; D not certain. Per the germline V gene, CDR1 is SGHTA and CDR2 is FQGNSA. Trimming shortened V by 2 bases and J by 0 bases, and 8 bases separated the two germline ends. CDR3 length equals 14 residues. The CDR3 region has the DNA TGTGCCAGCAGCTTATCTCTGGGCTCCTACGAGCAGTACTTC. It specifies CASSLSLGSYEQYF.

This clone was counted a single time. This chain connects TRBV4-2 to TRBJ1-4, with D perhaps matching TRBD1 (6 bases). CDR1 is LGHNA, CDR2 YNFKEQ, per germline. Trimming stripped 1 base from V and 8 bases from J, with 8 bases between. The CDR3 extends over 13 amino acids. CDR3 bases: TGTGCCAGCAGCCAAGCTACAGGGGAAAAACTGTTTTTT. Translated, it gives CASSQATGEKLFF.

The chain uses TRBV10-3 and TRBJ1-1; 9 bases are shared with TRBD1. The trim removed 10 bases at V and 4 bases at J, leaving 16 bases unmatched. CDR1 is ENHRY and CDR2 is SYGVKD in the germline V gene. This CDR3 has 16 amino acids. The CDR3 coding sequence is TGTGCCACGAAGGTAGGGACAGGGTCTATAGGCACTGAAGCTTTCTTT. Encoded protein: CATKVGTGSIGTEAFF.

The rearrangement joins TRBV5-1 to TRBJ2-1; no reliable D call. V was clipped by 0 bases and J by 4 bases, with 11 bases between them. CDR3 length: 15 residues. Germline assignment: CDR1 SGHRS and CDR2 YFSETQ. The DNA of the CDR3 is TGCGCCAGCAGCTTGGGGCCAAACCGATACAATGAGCAGTTCTTC. Its protein is CASSLGPNRYNEQFF.

The chain combines TRBV5-8 with TRBJ1-5; D may be TRBD1 (5 bases). The CDR3 spans 17 residues. Germline CDR1 reads SGHTS; CDR2 reads YDEGEE. Trimming left V 1 base short and J 2 bases short, with 16 bases between. The DNA for the CDR3 is TGTGCCAGCAGCTTGAAGGGTAGGGGTTGGGGCAATCAGCCCCAGCATTTT. Its protein is CASSLKGRGWGNQPQHF.

The chain employs TRBV7-9 and TRBJ1-4; 8 positions match TRBD1. Trimming cost V 1 base and J 5 bases; bases outside gene matches: 0. From germline, CDR1 is SEHNR and CDR2 FQNEAQ (reference sequence). The CDR3 is 14 amino acids. CDR3 sequence reads: CASSLGTGNEKLFF. The CDR3 DNA reads as TGTGCCAGCAGCTTAGGGACAGGGAATGAAAAACTGTTTTTT.

V usage is TRBV12-5 and J usage is TRBJ1-4; the match to TRBD1 covers 7 bases. Germline CDR1 reads LGHNT; CDR2 reads FRNRAP. V lost 3 bases to trimming and J lost 7 bases; unmatched junction nucleotides: 5. CDR3 length: 14 amino acids. The DNA for the CDR3 is TGTGCTAGTGGTTTTGGGACAGAGAGTGAAAAACTGTTTTTT. Translating gives CASGFGTESEKLFF.

V and J are TRBV5-5 and TRBJ2-7, with 7 positions matching TRBD1. The CDR3 covers 16 residues. J gave up 3 bases and V 4 bases, and 13 bases lay outside the gene matches. CDR1 and CDR2 (germline): SGHKS, YYEKEE (reference sequence). CDR3 DNA sequence: TGTGCCAGCAGCCGGCAAGCAAGGACAGGAGACTACGAGCAGTACTTC. Translation: CASSRQARTGDYEQYF.

The chain recombines TRBV6-2 or TRBV6-3 with TRBJ2-1; D unresolved. Trimming left V 0 bases short and J 5 bases short, with 20 bases between. CDR3 length: 18 amino acids. The germline gives CDR1 MNHEY, CDR2 SVGEGT. The CDR3 DNA is TGTGCCAGCAGTTACTCGAGTAGTTTTGGGGTAGCCCACAATGAGCAGTTCTTC. Its translation is CASSYSSSFGVAHNEQFF.

The chain employs TRBV7-9 and TRBJ1-5; the D is unclear. Trimming took 1 base from V and 4 from J, leaving 2 bases between them. The V gene's germline CDR1 is SEHNR and CDR2 FQNEAQ (reference sequence). The CDR3 contains 12 residues. The CDR3 nucleotides read TGTGCCAGCAGCTTAGAAAATCAGCCCCAGCATTTT. Its translation: CASSLENQPQHF.

The chain couples TRBV5-1 to TRBJ2-2; tentative D call: TRBD2 (5 bases). Trimming left V 3 bases short and J 1 base short, with 13 bases between. The CDR3 has 16 residues. CDR1 is SGHRS and CDR2 is YFSETQ in the germline V gene. CDR3 in DNA: TGCGCCAGCAGCTCCCCTGTTCGGGGGAACACCGGGGAGCTGTTTTTT. Residues: CASSSPVRGNTGELFF.

This sequence joins TRBV3-1 (or the pseudogene TRBV3-2) and TRBJ2-2, with D unresolved. Trimming left V 1 base short and J 3 bases short, with 6 bases between. CDR1 and CDR2 (germline): LGHDT, YNNKEL (reference sequence). The CDR3 totals 14 residues. The CDR3 DNA reads as TGTGCCAGCAGCCAAGGGCTTTACACCGGGGAGCTGTTTTTT. Encoded protein: CASSQGLYTGELFF.

V and J are TRBV9 and TRBJ2-3; D unclear. V lost 3 bases, J lost 2 bases, and 13 bases lay in between. This CDR3 has 15 residues. Germline V gene lookup returns CDR1 SGDLS and CDR2 YYNGEE. CDR3 region: CASSAVPGPTDTQYF. The CDR3 nucleotides read TGTGCCAGCAGCGCCGTCCCCGGGCCCACAGATACGCAGTATTTT.

V usage is TRBV4-1 and J usage is TRBJ2-5; D is perhaps TRBD2 (5 bases). Trimming stripped 4 bases from V and 5 bases from J, with 20 bases between. The CDR3 has 16 residues. Germline V CDR1 and CDR2: MGHRA, YSYEKL. This chain's CDR3 is CASSPFGDEGGETQYF. In DNA form, the CDR3 reads TGCGCCAGCAGCCCCTTCGGGGATGAGGGCGGGGAGACCCAGTACTTC.

This clone was recorded a few times. The J gene is TRBJ1-5, the V gene TRBV6-5; tentatively, D is TRBD1 (6 bases). CDR1 MNHEY and CDR2 SVGAGI come from the germline V gene. The CDR3 loop spans 15 amino acids. V was cut by 5 bases and J by 3 bases, with 14 bases left in between. The chain's CDR3 is CASSQTGFDNQPQHF. The CDR3 DNA is TGTGCCAGCAGTCAAACAGGGTTCGACAATCAGCCCCAGCATTTT.

J is TRBJ2-1 and V is TRBV14; 13 bases are a match to TRBD2. The V gene end was trimmed by 4 bases and the J gene end by 10 bases; junction bases not matched to a gene: 7. CDR3 length equals 15 residues. Per the germline V gene, CDR1 is SGHDN and CDR2 is FVKESK. Here the CDR3 DNA reads TGTGCCAGCAGCCGGGGGACTAGCGGGATCGGGGAGCAGTTCTTC. Amino acid sequence: CASSRGTSGIGEQFF.

The V call is TRBV27, the J call TRBJ2-7; weak D call: TRBD1 (5 bases). The length of the CDR3 is 14 residues. CDR1 MNHEY and CDR2 SMNVEV come from the germline V gene (reference sequence). Trimming took off 3 bases at V and 0 bases at J, with 9 bases between the two ends. The CDR3 loop is CASSFRTLSYEQYF. CDR3 nucleotides: TGTGCCAGCAGTTTTCGGACACTCTCCTACGAGCAGTACTTC.

The chain couples TRBV4-2 to TRBJ2-7; a weak D match, TRBD2 (7 bases). The V end lost 1 base, the J end lost 1 base, and 20 bases lay between the germline ends. The CDR3 is 18 residues long. Germline V lookup: CDR1 LGHNA, CDR2 YNFKEQ. CDR3 sequence reads: CASSQGPLGGQLSYEQYF. The CDR3 DNA follows: TGTGCCAGCAGCCAAGGCCCTCTGGGGGGGCAGTTATCCTACGAGCAGTACTTC.